This TCR beta chain was identified in a study of blood T cell repertoires in COVID-19. Study summary: PBMCs, B-cell-depleted T cells, or T cells were the source of the cDNA or gDNA that made up the material.

Participants were aged roughly 18 to 89 years from about 25 US areas. Participants' reported clinical history set cohort assignment. From germline, CDR1 is SGHRS and CDR2 YFSETQ. V lost 0 bases and J lost 2; bases outside the gene matches: 4. This CDR3 comprises 16 residues. This clone showed up just once. Profiling relied on immunoSEQ multiplex PCR, and the TCRdb table lists in-frame clones only, not all of them. Found here are about 180,000 clones, roughly 86% of them singletons; the top ten hold more than 7.5%. This TCR was recovered from a woman in her 30s who had recovered from COVID-19. Sequencing was done on a sample of PBMCs or T cells enriched from blood (not recorded which). V usage is TRBV5-1 and J usage is TRBJ2-7; 11 nucleotides align to TRBD2. The CDR3 bases are TGCGCCAGCAGCTTGGAGGGGACTAGCGGCCCCTACGAGCAGTACTTC. The encoded protein is CASSLEGTSGPYEQYF.